Here is one T cell receptor beta chain with its context. In germline, CDR1 is SEHNR, CDR2 FQNEAQ (reference sequence). The CDR3 consists of 16 residues. V dropped 5 bases and J dropped 3; count of bases not matched to a gene: 10. In the original workflow: The authors estimated nucleated cell counts from reference gene primer amplification. The repertoire was sequenced with immunoSEQ multiplex PCR; TCRdb's copy has only in-frame clones and lacks some. V and J calls and clone size are given by that table; D and trimming were obtained from the DNA. The repertoire consists of tens of thousands of clones, with 83% occurring once and the leading ten covering about 6.9%. This entry is derived from a study of blood T cell repertoires in COVID-19.

The clonotype was recovered from a man younger than 40 with COVID-19, enrolled during active disease. Sequenced material: peripheral blood. V is TRBV7-9 and J is TRBJ1-3; 7 bases are shared with TRBD1. CDR3 DNA sequence: TGTGCCAGCAGCACCAGGACAGGTAGACATGGAAACACCATATATTTT. This sequence encodes CASSTRTGRHGNTIYF.